The T cell receptor (beta chain) described here comes from a study of molecular identifiers for immune sequencing clone quantification. A CD8+CD4-CCR7+CD45RA+ phenotype served as the sorting definition for naive CD8 T cells. Previously described methods with listed TCR primers produced the bulk TCR libraries. TCRdb redid the calling of the PCR reads with MiXCR, one entry per CDR3 protein. This table holds approximately 550,000 distinct CDR3 sequences, 20% to 25% found once. With regard to this clonotype: This clone may be a read error of a much larger clone one base away.

Source material: naive CD8+ T cells from blood, with Jurkat cell RNA spiked in. Subset defined: FACS-sorted CD8+CD4-CCR7+CD45RA+ naive T cells. The sequence came from a human donor in good health. Some libraries in this study had Jurkat cell RNA spiked in.

The CDR3 protein is CASTTGATNTGELFF. The CDR3 coding sequence is TGTGCCAGCACCACCGGGGCAACAAACACCGGGGAGCTGTTTTTT. The chain employs TRBV9 and TRBJ2-2, with D perhaps given as TRBD1 or TRBD2 (5 bases each). Trimming removed 6 bases from V and 2 bases from J, with 14 bases in between. CDR1 and CDR2 (germline): SGDLS, YYNGEE. There are 15 residues in the CDR3.